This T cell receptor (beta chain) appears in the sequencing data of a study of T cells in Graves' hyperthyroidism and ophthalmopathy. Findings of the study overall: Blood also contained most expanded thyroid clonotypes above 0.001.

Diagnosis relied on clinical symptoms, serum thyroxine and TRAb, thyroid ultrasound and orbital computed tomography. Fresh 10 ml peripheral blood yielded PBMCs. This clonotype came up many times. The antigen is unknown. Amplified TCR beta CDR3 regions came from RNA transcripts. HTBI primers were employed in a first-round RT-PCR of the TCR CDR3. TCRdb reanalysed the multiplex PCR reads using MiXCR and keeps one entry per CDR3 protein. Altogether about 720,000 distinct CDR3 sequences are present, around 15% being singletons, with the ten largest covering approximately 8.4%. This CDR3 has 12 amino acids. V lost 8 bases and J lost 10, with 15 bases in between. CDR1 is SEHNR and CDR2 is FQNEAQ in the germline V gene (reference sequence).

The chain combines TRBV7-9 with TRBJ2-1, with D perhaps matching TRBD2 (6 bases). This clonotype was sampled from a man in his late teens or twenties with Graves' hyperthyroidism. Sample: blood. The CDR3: CASSGAGLEQFF. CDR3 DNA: TGTGCCAGCTCGGGAGCGGGCTTGGAGCAGTTCTTC.